This TCR beta chain emerged from a study of blood T cell repertoires in COVID-19 (dated by TCRdb to 2019 to 2021). Some background on the complete study: The collaborator samples originated in the United States, Italy and Spain and spanned the acute and convalescent phases of COVID-19. Samples were obtained from the ongoing ImmuneRACE study (first 160 participants) and from some 1,300 subjects provided by 6 global collaborators. Where available, HLA class I and class II types were obtained from metadata supplied by the sample provider rather than from assay-based typing. Nearly every sample came with metadata listing a de-identified subject ID, COVID-19 status, age in years and sex. The material from the prospective study consisted of cDNA or gDNA derived from T cells, B-cell-depleted T cells, or PBMCs. The repertoires were released in a freely available public database intended as a resource for research on the immune response to SARS-CoV-2. Deeply sampled blood TCRbeta repertoires from subjects exposed to, actively infected with, or recovered from COVID-19 were included in the dataset. Overall study outcomes, separate from this receptor: How much clinical and demographic metadata was included differed by source and by participant, and the metadata was provided uncurated.

Comments on this clone: This clone's antigen is unknown. Base qualities are not recorded, but no much larger clone differs from it by a single base.

TCRbeta CDR3 regions were amplified from genomic DNA using the immunoSEQ Assay, a bias-controlled multiplex PCR. Regarding the original processing steps: Nucleated cell counts per sample were estimated from amplification of reference gene primers within the assay. To quantify the absolute abundance of each unique TCRbeta CDR3 rearrangement, sequence reads were collapsed and filtered. For each sample, productive Simpson clonality was calculated as the square root of Simpson's diversity index across productive rearrangements. TCRdb provides this immuneACCESS table in a form limited to in-frame rearrangements. Some clones are lacking; in checked studies, under half of them reflect an unresolved V gene, and why the rest are absent is not known. D and trimming were read from the DNA, whereas the V and J calls and clone size are those reported in that table. The sample yields roughly 240,000 clones; around 85% were counted once. Approximately 3% of the sample lies in the top ten.

A second Seattle source provided samples from volunteer blood donors who had recovered from COVID-19. Whole blood was collected in K2EDTA tubes by collaborating institutions according to the institutions' own protocols. For TCRbeta analysis, collaborators shipped samples as frozen whole blood, isolated PBMCs, or DNA extracted from either of those sample types. The origin of this receptor is a woman aged 25 to 45 who had recovered from COVID-19. The material sequenced was peripheral blood.

The encoded CDR3 is CASRDIDSYNEQFF. The base sequence is TGTGCCAGCAGAGACATAGATTCCTACAATGAGCAGTTCTTC. Recombination linked TRBV2 to TRBJ2-1, with the D segment identity uncertain. The CDR3 measures 14 amino acids from cysteine to phenylalanine. Only CDR3 DNA remains: 42 bases, in frame from the first base. The germline V gene gives CDR1 as SNHLY and CDR2 as FYNNEI. V is shortened by 6 bases, J by 1 base, and the region joining them spans 10 bases. The full variable domain, with segments outside the CDR3 supplied by the reference TRBV2 and TRBJ2-1 proteins, appears as EPEVTQTPSHQVTQMGQEVILRCVPISNHLYFYWYRQILGQKVEFLVSFYNNEISEKSEIFDDQFSVERPDGSNFTLKIRSTKLEDSAMYFCASRDIDSYNEQFFGPGTRLTVL.